The 32 T cell receptor beta chains listed next were all sequenced from one sample in a study of T cell repertoires in cytomegalovirus infection. TCRdb itself ran the reads through MiXCR, one entry per CDR3 protein. The sample yields roughly 180,000 distinct CDR3 sequences, about 20% seen once. No antigen has been identified for these receptors. This sample comprised CD8+ T cells from cultured PBMCs, obtained from culture after CMV antigen stimulation. The receptors originated from a human donor in good health (CMV status not recorded). Some clones in this sample may be carry-over from other donors' samples.

This clonotype was detected only a few times. The chain employs TRBV7-9 and TRBJ2-7, with D uncertain. In germline, CDR1 is SEHNR, CDR2 FQNEAQ (reference sequence). With 3 bases removed from V and 2 bases from J, the gap between germline ends came to 14 bases. The length of the CDR3 is 15 residues. The DNA for the CDR3 is TGTGCCAGCAGCTTGTTTGAAACGGGCCCCTACGAGCAGTACTTC. Amino acid sequence: CASSLFETGPYEQYF.

This clonotype was observed a handful of times. This chain joins TRBV7-9 and TRBJ2-1, with D possibly TRBD2 on 6 matching bases. There are 16 residues in the CDR3. Germline V gives CDR1 SEHNR, CDR2 FQNEAQ (reference sequence). V lost 5 bases to trimming and J lost 0 bases, with 14 bases between them. The CDR3 bases are TGTGCCAGCAGCCCACAGGAGGGGAGCTCCTACAATGAGCAGTTCTTC. Translation: CASSPQEGSSYNEQFF.

Note on this clonotype: At one boundary the junction diverges from the germline segment, which might be a read error. As DNA, the CDR3 is TGCAGCGTTGAAGCAGCAATATTT. Its translation is CSVEAAIF. V is TRBV29-1 and J is TRBJ1-1; D is ambiguous. The CDR3 totals 8 residues. Germline V lookup: CDR1 SQVTM, CDR2 ANQGSEA.

This clonotype was detected only a few times. The chain combines TRBV27 with TRBJ1-2, with D possibly matching TRBD1 (6 bases). The CDR3 has 14 residues. Germline CDR1 and CDR2: MNHEY and SMNVEV (reference sequence). Trimming took off 7 bases at V and 4 bases at J, with 16 bases between the two ends. CDR3 sequence (DNA): TGTGCCAGCAATTCCGGGACAACCTCCTATGGCTACACCTTC. Protein sequence: CASNSGTTSYGYTF.

The chain combines TRBV9 with TRBJ1-2; D not resolved. Trimming took off 4 bases at V and 8 bases at J, with 15 bases between the two ends. There are 13 residues in the CDR3. From germline, CDR1 is SGDLS and CDR2 YYNGEE. As DNA, the CDR3 is TGTGCCAGCAGCCCCCGGCCAAAGGAGGGCTACACCTTC. This encodes CASSPRPKEGYTF.

The genes are TRBV7-2 and TRBJ2-5, with D possibly matching TRBD1 (6 bases). In germline, CDR1 is SGHTA, CDR2 FQGNSA. Trimming removed 3 bases at V and 1 base at J, with 12 bases between. CDR3 size: 15 residues. CDR3 sequence (DNA): TGTGCCAGCAGCTTCAGAACAGGGATCCAAGAGACCCAGTACTTC. The encoded protein is CASSFRTGIQETQYF.

This chain connects TRBV6-2 or TRBV6-3 to TRBJ1-5; the D gene is possibly TRBD1 (6 bases). V shed 2 bases and J shed 11 bases, with 10 bases lying between them. Germline CDR1 MNHEY, CDR2 SVGEGT. The CDR3 covers 12 residues. The CDR3 DNA sequence: TGTGCCAGCAGTTACCCCGGGACAACCCAGCATTTT. Its translation: CASSYPGTTQHF.

This clonotype was found a few times. The chain links TRBV4-2 to TRBJ2-3; TRBD1 might be the D (5 bases). Germline assignment: CDR1 LGHNA and CDR2 YNFKEQ. The CDR3 loop spans 13 amino acids. V lost 10 bases to trimming and J lost 4 bases, with 15 bases between them. CDR3 coding DNA: TGTGCCATACCGAAGGGGAAGTCAGATACGCAGTATTTT. Its protein product is CAIPKGKSDTQYF.

This clonotype was counted a few times. The chain combines TRBV20-1 with TRBJ1-6; maybe TRBD1 (5 bases). The V gene lost 0 bases and the J gene lost 3 bases, with 18 bases spanning the gap. From germline, CDR1 is DFQATT and CDR2 SNEGSKA (reference sequence). The CDR3 contains 18 residues. CDR3 bases: TGCAGTGCTAGAGATCCGGGGCACCCAAGAAACTATAATTCACCCCTCCACTTT. Its protein product is CSARDPGHPRNYNSPLHF.

The chain employs TRBV11-2 and TRBJ2-7; D is unclear. Trimming removed 3 bases from V and 9 bases from J, with 15 bases in between. The CDR3 contains 13 residues. The germline V gene encodes CDR1 SGHAT and CDR2 FQNNGV. Here the CDR3 DNA reads TGTGCCAGCAGCTTTGGGCGTGCCGGGTGGCAGTACTTC. Amino acid sequence: CASSFGRAGWQYF. The full variable domain, its missing parts supplied by reference TRBV11-2 and TRBJ2-7, is EAGVAQSPRYKIIEKRQSVAFWCNPISGHATLYWYQQILGQGPKLLIQFQNNGVVDDSQLPKDRFSAERLKGVDSTLKIQPAKLEDSAVYLCASSFGRAGWQYFGPGTRLTVT.

The V and J genes are TRBV13 and TRBJ1-4; 7 positions agree with TRBD1. The CDR3 contains 16 residues. V lost 5 bases and J lost 0; bases outside the gene matches: 6. Germline values: CDR1 PRHDT, CDR2 FYEKMQ (reference sequence). This CDR3 reads CASSPGQTATNEKLFF. For the CDR3, the DNA is TGTGCCAGCAGCCCGGGACAGACGGCAACTAATGAAAAACTGTTTTTT. Based on the CDR3 plus reference TRBV13 and TRBJ1-4, the full variable domain is AAGVIQSPRHLIKEKRETATLKCYPIPRHDTVYWYQQGPGQDPQFLISFYEKMQSDKGSIPDRFSAQQFSDYHSELNMSSLELGDSALYFCASSPGQTATNEKLFFGSGTQLSVL.

This clonotype was seen more than once but under ten times. The rearrangement links TRBV7-9 to TRBJ1-5; D call uncertain. Trimming shortened V by 3 bases and J by 4 bases, and 10 bases separated the two germline ends. Germline V gene lookup returns CDR1 SEHNR and CDR2 FQNEAQ (reference sequence). The CDR3 sequence is 14 residues long. Written as DNA, the CDR3 is TGTGCCAGCAGCTTCGGTAGAGGGAATCAGCCCCAGCATTTT. It codes for CASSFGRGNQPQHF.

Concerning this clonotype itself: This may stem from a read error, because a much larger clone lies one nucleotide away. The V and J genes are TRBV13 and TRBJ2-7; D perhaps matches TRBD2 (5 bases). CDR1 and CDR2 from the germline V gene are PRHDT and FYEKMQ (reference sequence). This CDR3 contains 15 residues. V was shortened by 5 bases and J by 5 bases, with 19 bases between the two germline ends. Here the CDR3 DNA reads TGTGCCAGCAGCCCCCGGGGTACTGGTGTCGACGAGCAGTACTTC. It specifies CASSPRGTGVDEQYF. The complete variable domain, with remaining parts taken from reference TRBV13 and TRBJ2-7, reads AAGVIQSPRHLIKEKRETATLKCYPIPRHDTVYWYQQGPGQDPQFLISFYEKMQSDKGSIPDRFSAQQFSDYHSELNMSSLELGDSALYFCASSPRGTGVDEQYFGPGTRLTVT.

The rearrangement uses TRBV4-1 and TRBJ1-4, with D unclear. Germline values: CDR1 MGHRA, CDR2 YSYEKL. V lost 0 bases to trimming and J lost 12 bases, with 5 bases between them. CDR3 length: 11 amino acids. CDR3 sequence reads: CASSQDKELFF. For the CDR3, the DNA is TGCGCCAGCAGCCAAGATAAAGAACTGTTTTTT.

This rearrangement joins TRBV7-9 to TRBJ2-6, with 7 positions matching TRBD1. The length of the CDR3 is 18 residues. The trim removed 5 bases at V and 2 bases at J, leaving 12 bases unmatched. Germline V gene data show CDR1 as SEHNR and CDR2 as FQNEAQ (reference sequence). CDR3 nucleotide sequence: TGTGCCAGCAGCACCCGGGACAGACAAAAGGCTGGGGCCAACGTCCTGACTTTC. Protein: CASSTRDRQKAGANVLTF.

There are a few counts of this clonotype. The chain employs TRBV7-6 and TRBJ2-7; D is tentatively TRBD1 or TRBD2 (5 bases each). Germline CDR1 is SGHVS and CDR2 is FNYEAQ. Trimming left V 6 bases short and J 0 bases short, with 12 bases between. The CDR3 is 14 residues long. The CDR3 loop is CASRPRDDSYEQYF. The CDR3 bases are TGTGCCAGCAGACCCCGGGACGACTCCTACGAGCAGTACTTC.

In this sample, this clonotype turned up a few times. The CDR3, as DNA: TGTGCCAGCGGCTTAAGCGGGGGGCTCTCCTACGAGCAGTACTTC. Amino acid sequence: CASGLSGGLSYEQYF. The chain uses TRBV12-3 or TRBV12-4 and TRBJ2-7, with 9 positions matching TRBD2. The CDR3 contains 15 residues. Trimming removed 8 bases from V and 0 bases from J; junction bases left unmatched: 8.

This clonotype was seen only a few times. This sequence joins TRBV27 and TRBJ1-6; no clear D gene. Trimming cost V 2 bases and J 1 base, with 9 bases left between them. The CDR3 is 16 amino acids. Germline CDR1 reads MNHEY; CDR2 reads SMNVEV (reference sequence). The CDR3 bases are TGTGCCAGCAGTTTAGGGTTTGGGTCCTATAATTCACCCCTCCACTTT. It yields the protein CASSLGFGSYNSPLHF.

This clonotype was detected a few times. The chain links TRBV7-9 to TRBJ2-7; 9 nucleotides align to TRBD1. The CDR3 has 15 amino acids. Germline assignment: CDR1 SEHNR and CDR2 FQNEAQ (reference sequence). The junction had 4 bases not matched to a gene; V was cut back by 4 bases and J by 0 bases. The CDR3: CASSSGQGSSYEQYF. CDR3 in DNA: TGTGCCAGCAGCTCCGGACAGGGGAGCTCCTACGAGCAGTACTTC.

The chain carries TRBV6-1 and TRBJ2-4; either TRBD1 or TRBD2 may supply D (5 bases each). V was trimmed by 0 bases and J by 7 bases, leaving 13 bases between them. The CDR3 loop spans 15 amino acids. Germline assignment: CDR1 MNHNS and CDR2 SASEGT. The CDR3 spells CASSEALGAGNIQYF. CDR3 coding DNA: TGTGCCAGCAGTGAAGCGCTTGGGGCGGGTAACATTCAGTACTTC.

The chain combines TRBV7-2 with TRBJ1-1; no firm D call. Trimming took off 6 bases at V and 6 bases at J, with 17 bases between the two ends. Germline assignment: CDR1 SGHTA and CDR2 FQGNSA. The CDR3 consists of 14 residues. The CDR3 sequence: CASSPSSLLAEAFF. The CDR3 DNA is TGTGCCAGCAGTCCGTCTTCCCTATTAGCTGAAGCTTTCTTT. The whole variable domain, filled in from reference TRBV7-2 and TRBJ1-1, reads GAGVSQSPSNKVTEKGKDVELRCDPISGHTALYWYRQSLGQGLEFLIYFQGNSAPDKSGLPSDRFSAERTGGSVSTLTIQRTQQEDSAVYLCASSPSSLLAEAFFGQGTRLTVV.

V usage is TRBV7-6 and J usage is TRBJ2-3; 10 bases fit TRBD2. Per germline, CDR1 SGHVS and CDR2 FNYEAQ. The V and J ends lost 3 bases and 0 bases, in that order; junction bases with no gene match: 3. The CDR3 is 16 residues long. The CDR3 region has the DNA TGTGCCAGCAGCTTGGCTAGCGGGGGTAGCACAGATACGCAGTATTTT. Protein: CASSLASGGSTDTQYF.

This clonotype has a handful of counts. This chain links TRBV7-9 with TRBJ2-5, with D unresolved. CDR1 and CDR2 from the germline V gene are SEHNR and FQNEAQ (reference sequence). This CDR3 has 16 amino acids. The V end was cut by 5 bases, the J end by 1 base, with 17 bases between. CDR3 in amino acids: CASSTRREAFQETQYF. The CDR3 bases are TGTGCCAGCAGCACCCGGAGAGAGGCCTTCCAAGAGACCCAGTACTTC.

At least ten counts were recorded for this clonotype. V usage is TRBV7-9 and J usage is TRBJ2-7; 8 bases fit TRBD1. The J segment lost 5 bases and the V segment lost 7 bases, leaving 7 bases of the junction unmatched. This CDR3 is 13 amino acids long. CDR1 is SEHNR, CDR2 FQNEAQ, per germline (reference sequence). CDR3 in amino acids: CASTFRGPDEQYF. The CDR3 DNA is TGTGCCAGCACCTTCAGGGGGCCCGACGAGCAGTACTTC.

This clonotype was seen more than once but under ten times. The rearrangement uses TRBV7-9 and TRBJ2-1; D is uncertain. V dropped 1 base and J dropped 9 bases, with 7 bases sitting between them. This CDR3 contains 12 residues. Germline V gene data show CDR1 as SEHNR and CDR2 as FQNEAQ (reference sequence). The CDR3 region has the DNA TGTGCCAGCAGCTTAGACCAGATTGAGCAGTTCTTC. Translation gives CASSLDQIEQFF. Looking up the rest from reference TRBV7-9 and TRBJ2-1 gives the full variable domain: DTGVSQNPRHKITKRGQNVTFRCDPISEHNRLYWYRQTLGQGPEFLTYFQNEAQLEKSRLLSDRFSAERPKGSFSTLEIQRTEQGDSAMYLCASSLDQIEQFFGPGTRLTVL.

The chain couples TRBV7-8 to TRBJ2-5, with D tentatively TRBD1 (6 bases). Looked up from germline, CDR1 is SGHVS and CDR2 is FQNEAQ. This CDR3 is built from 16 residues. The V gene lost 4 bases and the J gene lost 0 bases, with 15 bases spanning the gap. In DNA, the CDR3 is TGTGCCAGCAGCTCGAATAGGGGGTTGTACCAAGAGACCCAGTACTTC. It encodes CASSSNRGLYQETQYF.

The V gene is TRBV6-6, the J gene TRBJ2-7; D not resolved. The ends were cut back, 0 bases at V and 3 bases at J, with 12 bases in the middle. The CDR3 runs to 15 residues. Germline values: CDR1 MNHNY, CDR2 SVGAGI (reference sequence). The CDR3 coding sequence is TGTGCCAGCAGTTACTCGAATTCCGTGGGCTACGAGCAGTACTTC. Its translation is CASSYSNSVGYEQYF.

This chain uses TRBV4-3 with TRBJ2-5, with 8 bases that match TRBD2. The CDR3 is 18 residues long. The germline CDR1 and CDR2 sequences are LGHNA and YSLEER. The V segment lost 0 bases and the J segment 5 bases; nucleotides outside the gene matches: 14. CDR3 loop: CASSQDNPGLAGTETQYF. The CDR3 DNA follows: TGCGCCAGCAGCCAAGATAACCCAGGGCTAGCGGGTACGGAGACCCAGTACTTC.

In this sample, this clonotype turned up a few times. The chain employs TRBV14 and TRBJ1-1; TRBD1 is a possible D gene (5 bases). Germline values: CDR1 SGHDN, CDR2 FVKESK. The CDR3 is 15 residues long. Trimming removed 0 bases at V and 3 bases at J, with 11 bases between. CDR3 in amino acids: CASSQDPGRYTEAFF. The CDR3 nucleotides read TGTGCCAGCAGCCAAGATCCAGGGCGGTACACTGAAGCTTTCTTT.

In nucleotides, the CDR3 is TGTGCCAGCAGCGAGGCCCCGGAAACTAGCGGGGAGTCTCTACGTAAGTTCTTC. Encoded protein: CASSEAPETSGESLRKFF. The rearrangement links TRBV9 to TRBJ2-1, with TRBD2 matching over 10 bases. V lost 3 bases to trimming and J lost 14 bases; unmatched junction nucleotides: 23. Germline loops: CDR1 SGDLS, CDR2 YYNGEE. The CDR3 spans 18 residues. The full variable domain, rest sourced from reference TRBV9 and TRBJ2-1, is DSGVTQTPKHLITATGQRVTLRCSPRSGDLSVYWYQQSLDQGLQFLIQYYNGEERAKGNILERFSAQQFPDLHSELNLSSLELGDSALYFCASSEAPETSGESLRKFFGPGTRLTVL.

The chain carries TRBV7-6 and TRBJ2-7; 10 positions agree with TRBD1. The germline V gene encodes CDR1 SGHVS and CDR2 FNYEAQ. V lost 2 bases to trimming and J lost 2 bases; unmatched junction nucleotides: 3. The CDR3 is 15 amino acids. The CDR3 nucleotides read TGTGCCAGCAGCTTACCGGGACAGGGGACCTACGAGCAGTACTTC. Encoded protein: CASSLPGQGTYEQYF. The full variable domain, completed using reference TRBV7-6 and TRBJ2-7, is GAGVSQSPRYKVTKRGQDVALRCDPISGHVSLYWYRQALGQGPEFLTYFNYEAQQDKSGLPNDRFSAERPEGSISTLTIQRTEQRDSAMYRCASSLPGQGTYEQYFGPGTRLTVT.

The chain joins TRBV6-5 to TRBJ2-7; D perhaps matches TRBD2 (5 bases). Germline V CDR1 and CDR2: MNHEY, SVGAGI. The CDR3 spans 15 residues. The V and J ends lost 4 bases and 1 base respectively, with 14 bases between them. The CDR3 DNA is TGTGCCAGCAGTTTTGAGACGACGGGGTCCTACGAGCAGTACTTC. It is translated as CASSFETTGSYEQYF.